Listed below are T cell receptor beta chains from one sample, sequenced in a study of blood T cell repertoires in COVID-19. Generated by immunoSEQ multiplex PCR, the TCRdb table keeps only in-frame clones and is missing some. The profile shows about 63,000 clones, about four fifths of them singletons. Source material: peripheral blood. All receptors derive from a human donor in a cohort sampled during active COVID-19. CDR3s include the opening cysteine and the closing phenylalanine or tryptophan. D genes are given only for firm matches. Not every row has a clone size; where given, it reads once, few, many or a size class.

TRBJ2-3	-	TRBV4-1	TRBD2	CASSQDGLAGAYTDTQYF	TGCGCCAGCAGCCAAGATGGGCTAGCGGGGGCCTACACAGATACGCAGTATTTT
TRBJ1-2	-	TRBV5-1	-	CASSLDASNYGYTF	TGCGCCAGCAGCTTGGATGCCAGTAACTATGGCTACACCTTC
TRBJ2-7	-	TRBV13	-	CASSSGLTYEQYF	TGTGCCAGCAGCTCGGGACTCACCTACGAGCAGTACTTC
TRBJ2-5	-	TRBV7-2	TRBD2	CASSLSGGLETQYF	TGTGCCAGCAGCTTAAGCGGGGGGTTGGAGACCCAGTACTTC
TRBJ2-3	-	TRBV5-1	TRBD1	CASSSGQGVTDTQYF	TGCGCCAGCAGCTCCGGACAGGGCGTGACAGATACGCAGTATTTT
TRBJ2-7	-	TRBV6-5	-	CASIWRGSMDEQYF	TGTGCCAGCATATGGAGGGGTAGTATGGACGAGCAGTACTTC
TRBJ1-1	-	TRBV4-2	-	CASSQAGGRKTEAFF	TGTGCCAGCAGCCAAGCAGGTGGCAGAAAGACTGAAGCTTTCTTT
TRBJ1-1	-	TRBV7-9	TRBD1	CASSSRQGLLNTEAFF	TGTGCCAGCAGCTCCCGACAGGGGTTACTCAACACTGAAGCTTTCTTT
TRBJ1-1	-	TRBV5-4	-	CASIGAGFGTEAFF	TGTGCCAGCATAGGAGCGGGCTTCGGGACTGAAGCTTTCTTT
TRBJ1-2	-	TRBV14	-	CASSQDRGGYTF	TGTGCCAGCAGCCAAGATCGAGGCGGCTACACCTTC
TRBJ2-5	-	TRBV6-5	TRBD2	CASSYRGGPGETQYF	TGTGCCAGCAGTTACCGGGGAGGGCCAGGAGAGACCCAGTACTTC
TRBJ1-5	-	TRBV19	TRBD1	CASDRGRGSNQPQHF	TGTGCCAGCGACAGGGGGCGGGGGAGCAATCAGCCCCAGCATTTT
TRBJ1-2	-	TRBV4-1	-	CASSQSAANYGYTF	TGCGCCAGCAGCCAGTCCGCAGCTAACTATGGCTACACCTTC
TRBJ2-1	-	TRBV5-6	-	CASSLFGTYNEQFF	TGTGCCAGCAGCTTGTTCGGGACATACAATGAGCAGTTCTTC
TRBJ2-3	-	TRBV9	TRBD2	CASSAGTSGYTDTQYF	TGTGCCAGCAGCGCAGGGACTAGCGGATACACAGATACGCAGTATTTT
TRBJ1-1	-	TRBV6-5	-	CASSYLPRGNTEAFF	TGTGCCAGCAGTTACCTTCCTCGCGGGAACACTGAAGCTTTCTTT
TRBJ2-1	-	TRBV30	-	CAWTLEVYGGNEQFF	TGTGCCTGGACCCTCGAGGTCTATGGGGGGAATGAGCAGTTCTTC
TRBJ2-7	-	TRBV5-1	TRBD2	CASSSQVEYGGEQYF	TGCGCCAGCAGCTCCCAGGTAGAGTACGGGGGGGAGCAGTACTTC
TRBJ2-3	-	TRBV29-1	-	CSVESLGSSTDTQYF	TGCAGCGTTGAATCTCTCGGTTCTAGCACAGATACGCAGTATTTT
TRBJ2-1	-	TRBV5-1	TRBD2	CASSPRGAATHEQFF	TGCGCCAGCAGCCCGCGGGGGGCTGCCACCCATGAGCAGTTCTTC
TRBJ1-5	few	TRBV2	TRBD1	CASSSQGGGQPQHF	TGTGCCAGCAGCTCACAGGGGGGTGGGCAGCCCCAGCATTTT
TRBJ1-2	-	TRBV2	-	CASSDQPWAGYTF	TGTGCCAGCAGTGACCAACCTTGGGCTGGCTACACCTTC
TRBJ2-1	-	TRBV11-2	TRBD2	CASSPRLAGGGSYNEQFF	TGTGCCAGCAGCCCGAGACTAGCGGGAGGAGGGTCCTACAATGAGCAGTTCTTC
TRBJ2-3	-	TRBV28	-	CASSSPGNTQYF	TGTGCCAGCAGCTCCCCGGGGAATACGCAGTATTTT
TRBJ1-4	-	TRBV30	TRBD1	CAWREPGTVGFEKLFF	TGTGCCTGGAGGGAACCTGGGACAGTCGGATTCGAAAAACTGTTTTTT
TRBJ1-1	-	TRBV12-3/TRBV12-4	TRBD1	CASRLQGRTEAFF	TGTGCCAGCAGACTACAGGGGAGGACTGAAGCTTTCTTT
TRBJ2-1	-	TRBV7-8	TRBD2	CASSQIAGGRYNEQFF	TGTGCCAGCAGCCAGATAGCGGGAGGGAGGTACAATGAGCAGTTCTTC
TRBJ2-6	-	TRBV25-1	-	CASTQNRDSGANVLTF	TGTGCCAGCACCCAAAACCGGGACTCTGGGGCCAACGTCCTGACTTTC